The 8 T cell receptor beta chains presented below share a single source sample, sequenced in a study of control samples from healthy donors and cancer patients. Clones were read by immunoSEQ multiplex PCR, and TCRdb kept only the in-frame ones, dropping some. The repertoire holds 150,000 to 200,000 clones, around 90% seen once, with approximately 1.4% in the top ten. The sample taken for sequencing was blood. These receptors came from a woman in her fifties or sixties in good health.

As DNA, the CDR3 is TGCGCCAGCAGCTTGGGTCTGGGACAGGGACAGTACCAAGAGACCCAGTACTTC. This codes for CASSLGLGQGQYQETQYF. J is TRBJ2-5 and V is TRBV5-1; 9 bases match TRBD1. Germline loops: CDR1 SGHRS, CDR2 YFSETQ. V lost 0 bases and J lost 0; bases outside the gene matches: 9. The CDR3 has 18 residues. Full variable domain (outside the CDR3, taken from reference TRBV5-1 and TRBJ2-5): KAGVTQTPRYLIKTRGQQVTLSCSPISGHRSVSWYQQTPGQGLQFLFEYFSETQRNKGNFPGRFSGRQFSNSRSEMNVSTLELGDSALYLCASSLGLGQGQYQETQYFGPGTRLLVL.

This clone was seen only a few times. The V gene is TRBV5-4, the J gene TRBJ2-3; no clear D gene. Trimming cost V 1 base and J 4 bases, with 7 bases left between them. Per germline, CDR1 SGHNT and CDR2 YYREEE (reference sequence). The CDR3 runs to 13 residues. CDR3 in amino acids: CASSLNTPDTQYF. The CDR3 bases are TGTGCCAGCAGCTTGAACACGCCAGATACGCAGTATTTT.

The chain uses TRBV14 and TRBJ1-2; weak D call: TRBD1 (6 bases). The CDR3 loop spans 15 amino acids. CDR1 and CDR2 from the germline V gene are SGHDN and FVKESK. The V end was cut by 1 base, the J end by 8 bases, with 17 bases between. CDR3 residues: CASSQVSGAQGGYTF. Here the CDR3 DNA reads TGTGCCAGCAGCCAAGTTTCAGGGGCGCAGGGGGGCTACACCTTC.

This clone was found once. The CDR3 here is CATSDLQTTLEQFF. The CDR3 region has the DNA TGTGCCACCAGTGATTTGCAAACGACTTTGGAGCAGTTCTTC. The chain links TRBV24-1 to TRBJ2-1; D ambiguous. CDR1 KGHDR and CDR2 SFDVKD come from the germline V gene. Deletions cut 0 bases from V and 10 bases from J, with 12 bases between. This CDR3 spans 14 amino acids.

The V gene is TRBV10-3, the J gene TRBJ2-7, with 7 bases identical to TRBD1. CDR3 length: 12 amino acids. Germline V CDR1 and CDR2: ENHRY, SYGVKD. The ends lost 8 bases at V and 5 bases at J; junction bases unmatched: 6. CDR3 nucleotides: TGTGCCATCGGGGACAGTCGCGACGAGCAGTACTTC. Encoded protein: CAIGDSRDEQYF.

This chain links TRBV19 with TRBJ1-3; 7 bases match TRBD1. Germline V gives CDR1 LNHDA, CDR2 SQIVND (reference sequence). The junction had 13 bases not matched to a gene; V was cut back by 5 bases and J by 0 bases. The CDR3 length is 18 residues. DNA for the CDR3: TGTGCCAGTAGTCTGACCTTCCACGGACAGGCCTCTGGAAACACCATATATTTT. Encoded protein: CASSLTFHGQASGNTIYF.

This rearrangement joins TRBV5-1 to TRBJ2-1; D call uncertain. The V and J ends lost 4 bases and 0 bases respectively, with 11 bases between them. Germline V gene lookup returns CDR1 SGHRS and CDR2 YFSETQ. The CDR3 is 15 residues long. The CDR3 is CASSPDSTSYNEQFF. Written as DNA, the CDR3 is TGCGCCAGCAGCCCCGACTCAACCTCCTACAATGAGCAGTTCTTC.

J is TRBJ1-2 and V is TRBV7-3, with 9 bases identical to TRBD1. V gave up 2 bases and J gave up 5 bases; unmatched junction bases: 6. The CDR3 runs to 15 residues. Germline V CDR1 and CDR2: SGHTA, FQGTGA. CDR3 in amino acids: CASSLSGTGTYGYTF. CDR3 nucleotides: TGTGCCAGCAGCTTATCCGGGACAGGGACTTATGGCTACACCTTC.